The 31 T cell receptor beta chains listed next were all sequenced from one sample in a study of tissue T cells after allogeneic stem cell transplantation. Assay used: immunoSEQ multiplex PCR; TCRdb lists only in-frame clones, some missing. The sample has approximately 17,000 clones, just over 70% seen once. Input material: spleen. The receptors here all came from a female BALB/c mouse in good health. The mouse line has the MHC haplotype H2-d.

This clone was detected only once. Any gene name here is a mouse gene name. Read coverage stops 1 residue before the CDR3 terminus; the germline J gene supplies the remainder. V gene TRBV31 combines with J gene TRBJ2-1; 8 bases are a match to TRBD2. Germline V gene lookup returns CDR1 GKSSPN and CDR2 SITVG. V lost 3 bases, J lost 8 bases, and 9 bases stayed unmatched. The CDR3 length is 14 residues. The CDR3 reads CAWSPGGADTEQFF. The part of the CDR3 DNA that was read is TGTGCCTGGAGCCCGGGGGGGGCGGATACTGAGCAGTTC. Combining the CDR3 with reference TRBV31 and TRBJ2-1 gives the whole variable domain AQTIHQWPVAEIKAVGSPLSLGCTIKGKSSPNLYWYWQATGGTLQQLFYSITVGQVESVVQLNLSASRPKDDQFILSTEKLLLSHSGFYLCAWSPGGADTEQFFGPGTRLTVL.

Details on this clone: The listed genes are named as in mouse. The read terminates 1 residue ahead of where the CDR3 ends, so the germline J gene completes it. This chain links TRBV13-2 with TRBJ2-7, with D maybe TRBD1 (6 bases). CDR1 and CDR2 (germline): NNHNN, SYGAGS (reference sequence). V was cut by 0 bases and J by 3 bases, with 10 bases left in between. The CDR3 covers 14 residues. The sequenced CDR3 bases are TGTGCCAGCGGTGATGCCCAGGGGATCTATGAACAGTAC. Its translation is CASGDAQGIYEQY. The whole CDR3 protein is CASGDAQGIYEQYF.

In regard to this clone: Gene labels here are mouse ones. The read falls 1 residue short of the CDR3 end, and the missing part is taken from the germline J gene. The chain couples TRBV5 to TRBJ1-1; no reliable D call. The V end was cut by 0 bases, the J end by 0 bases, with 2 bases between. Germline CDR1 reads LGHNA; CDR2 reads YNLKQL (reference sequence). This CDR3 is built from 13 residues. The CDR3 sequence: CASSQETNTEVFF. The CDR3 bases that were read are TGTGCCAGCAGCCAAGAGACAAACACAGAAGTCTTC.

Remarks on this clone: Germline and genes: mouse. CDR3 loop: CAWTLHRGGQNTLYF. The covered CDR3 bases are TGTGCCTGGACTCTCCACAGGGGCGGTCAAAACACCTTGTAC. V and J are TRBV31 and TRBJ2-4, with 7 nucleotides matching TRBD1. The read comes to an end 1 residue before the CDR3 does, leaving the germline J gene to fill in the end. The CDR3 has 15 amino acids. Losses at the gene ends were 4 bases for V and 1 base for J; bases not matched to a gene: 8. Germline lookup yields CDR1 GKSSPN and CDR2 SITVG.

In the case of this clone: Gene names denote mouse genes. Read coverage stops 1 residue before the CDR3 terminus; the germline J gene supplies the remainder. The V and J genes are TRBV1 and TRBJ2-3; 10 bases fit TRBD1. This CDR3 comprises 17 residues. V trimming: 1 base; J trimming: 0 bases; junction bases outside the gene matches: 4. The germline gives CDR1 NSQYPW, CDR2 LRSPGD (reference sequence). The CDR3 loop is CTCSAAGTGASAETLYF. CDR3 DNA, as far as it was read: TGCACCTGCAGTGCAGCCGGGACAGGGGCTAGTGCAGAAACGCTGTAT.

Concerning this clone itself: Genes and germline come from the mouse. Coverage ceases 1 residue before the CDR3 finishes, and the germline J gene fills in the end. V is TRBV13-2 and J is TRBJ2-1; 9 bases align to TRBD1. J gave up 6 bases and V 3 bases, and 7 bases lay outside the gene matches. The CDR3 extends over 15 amino acids. Germline CDR1 and CDR2: NNHNN and SYGAGS (reference sequence). The sequenced CDR3 bases are TGTGCCAGCGGTGCCACAGGGGGCGCGGGTGCTGAGCAGTTC. Translation: CASGATGGAGAEQF. The entire CDR3 reads CASGATGGAGAEQFF.

Notes on this clone: Here the gene names and germline are mouse. The CDR3 end is not reached by the read, which stops 1 residue before it; the germline J gene fills it in. This chain uses TRBV4 with TRBJ2-4; TRBD1 matches at 7 bases. Germline loops: CDR1 LGHDT, CDR2 YNNKQL (reference sequence). The V and J ends lost 4 bases and 3 bases, in that order; junction bases with no gene match: 1. CDR3 length equals 13 residues. CDR3 bases read: TGTGCCAGCAGCTCGGGACAGCAAAACACCTTGTAC. Protein sequence: CASSSGQQNTLY. The full CDR3 sequence reads CASSSGQQNTLYF.

Worth noting for this clone: Genes and germline are mouse. The missing CDR3 end, 1 residue past where the read stops, is filled in from the germline J gene. The rearrangement joins TRBV20 to TRBJ2-4; D not resolved. Between the trimmed V and J ends, which lost 4 bases and 0 bases, there was a span of 11 bases. Germline-derived CDR1 and CDR2 are GFQATS and STVNSAI. The CDR3 spans 14 residues. This CDR3 reads CGATPDGSQNTLYF. The CDR3 bases that were read are TGTGGTGCTACCCCCGACGGTAGTCAAAACACCTTGTAC.

In its sample, this clone was seen a few times. These gene names are mouse names. The covered CDR3 bases are TGTGCCAGCAGTATGACTGGTGCAGAAACGCTGTAT. It specifies CASSMTGAETLY. The whole CDR3 sequence reads CASSMTGAETLYF. V usage is TRBV19 and J usage is TRBJ2-3; D might be TRBD2 (5 bases). Sequencing ends 1 residue short of the CDR3 end; the germline J gene provides the rest. Trimming took off 2 bases at V and 1 base at J, with 5 bases between the two ends. The germline V gene has CDR1 FNHDT and CDR2 SITEND (reference sequence). The CDR3 consists of 13 residues.

Notes on this clone: Genes and germline come from the mouse. The read halts 1 residue ahead of the CDR3 end, with the missing end drawn from the germline J gene. This sample also contains other DNA sequences that code for the same CDR3. The V call is TRBV4, the J call TRBJ2-5; 8 bases fit TRBD2. V lost 5 bases, J lost 5 bases, and 3 bases stayed unmatched. Looked up from germline, CDR1 is LGHDT and CDR2 is YNNKQL (reference sequence). The CDR3 covers 13 residues. The part of the CDR3 DNA that was read is TGTGCCAGCAGCCGGGACTGGAGAGACACCCAGTAC. Translation gives CASSRDWRDTQY. In full, the CDR3 reads CASSRDWRDTQYF.

Concerning this clone: The genes are named according to mouse. The sequence runs out 1 residue before the end of the CDR3; the remainder is reconstructed from the germline J gene. The chain combines TRBV20 with TRBJ2-5, with D uncertain. Trimming shortened V by 1 base and J by 3 bases, and 2 bases separated the two germline ends. This CDR3 comprises 11 residues. The germline V gene has CDR1 GFQATS and CDR2 STVNSAI. CDR3 amino acids: CGARVQDTQYF. The covered CDR3 bases are TGTGGTGCTAGGGTTCAAGACACCCAGTAC.

Of note for this clone: Gene names and germline refer to mouse. The CDR3 goes on 1 residue after the read ends, and that part is filled in from the germline J gene. The chain joins TRBV13-1 to TRBJ1-1; the D gene is possibly TRBD1 (6 bases). Trimming left V 3 bases short and J 0 bases short, with 12 bases between. Germline CDR1 is NSHNY and CDR2 is SYGAGN. The CDR3 is made up of 15 amino acids. The sequenced part of the CDR3 DNA is TGTGCCAGCAGTGGCCGGGACAATGCAAACACAGAAGTCTTC. This gives the protein CASSGRDNANTEVF. The full CDR3 protein is CASSGRDNANTEVFF.

Of note for this clone: Mouse gene names apply. The read ends 1 residue early relative to the CDR3; the germline J gene fills the gap. The chain couples TRBV19 to TRBJ2-7; TRBD1 matches 7 bases. In germline, CDR1 is FNHDT, CDR2 SITEND (reference sequence). The V and J ends lost 4 bases and 3 bases, in that order; junction bases with no gene match: 4. The CDR3 totals 13 residues. CDR3 DNA, as far as it was read: TGTGCCAGCAGTCCGGGGACAGACTATGAACAGTAC. Translation gives CASSPGTDYEQY. The complete CDR3 protein is CASSPGTDYEQYF.

Remarks on this clone: Gene and germline names: mouse. The read ends 1 residue before the CDR3 terminus; that terminus is restored from the germline J gene. The genes are TRBV20 and TRBJ2-5; possibly TRBD1 or TRBD2 for D (5 bases each). Trimming pared 0 bases from V and 5 bases from J, leaving 9 bases between. The CDR3 has 13 residues. Germline V CDR1 and CDR2: GFQATS, STVNSAI. The CDR3 spells CGARDEGADTQYF. The CDR3 bases that were read are TGTGGTGCTAGGGATGAAGGGGCAGACACCCAGTAC.

Concerning this clone itself: Gene names and germline match the mouse. The read ends 1 residue shy of where the CDR3 ends; the end is completed using the germline J gene. This chain joins TRBV5 and TRBJ2-5; 9 bases are a match to TRBD2. The CDR3 runs 17 residues. The junction had 4 bases not matched to a gene; V was cut back by 0 bases and J by 0 bases. Germline-derived CDR1 and CDR2 are LGHNA and YNLKQL (reference sequence). CDR3 protein: CASSQERTGDNQDTQYF. Incomplete CDR3 DNA: TGTGCCAGCAGCCAAGAAAGGACTGGGGATAACCAAGACACCCAGTAC.

As to this clone: Gene labels here are mouse ones. Read data end 1 residue before the CDR3 end; the end is taken from the germline J gene. This chain connects TRBV31 to TRBJ1-1; unclear D gene. Germline CDR1 and CDR2: GKSSPN and SITVG. V gave up 0 bases and J gave up 4 bases, with 6 bases separating them. The CDR3 covers 12 residues. The DNA read from the CDR3 is TGTGCCTGGAGTCTAAAGGGCACAGAAGTCTTC. It is translated as CAWSLKGTEVF. The entire CDR3 protein is CAWSLKGTEVFF. Together with reference TRBV31 and TRBJ1-1, the CDR3 gives the full variable domain: AQTIHQWPVAEIKAVGSPLSLGCTIKGKSSPNLYWYWQATGGTLQQLFYSITVGQVESVVQLNLSASRPKDDQFILSTEKLLLSHSGFYLCAWSLKGTEVFFGKGTRLTVV.

On this clone: Here the gene names and germline are mouse. Read sequence stops 1 residue before the CDR3 end, and the germline J gene provides the missing end. The chain uses TRBV13-3 and TRBJ1-3, with a tentative D call TRBD1 (6 bases). Trimming shortened V by 4 bases and J by 0 bases, and 11 bases separated the two germline ends. Germline-derived CDR1 and CDR2 are NNHDY and SYVADS. The CDR3 is 15 amino acids. Partial CDR3 DNA: TGTGCCAGCAGTATCACAGGGAATTCTGGAAATACGCTCTAT. Its protein product is CASSITGNSGNTLY. The CDR3 in its entirety is CASSITGNSGNTLYF.

A word on this clone: Mouse gene names and germline throughout. The read finishes 1 residue shy of the CDR3 end, and the germline J gene is used to complete it. The V call is TRBV13-2, the J call TRBJ2-3; D might be TRBD2 (6 bases). The CDR3 has 14 amino acids. Trimming took 1 base from V and 10 from J, leaving 16 bases between them. Germline V lookup: CDR1 NNHNN, CDR2 SYGAGS (reference sequence). The CDR3 reads CASGDLGRGEALYF. The sequenced CDR3 bases are TGTGCCAGCGGTGATCTGGGGCGGGGGGAAGCGCTGTAT.

Of note for this clone: Genes and germline come from the mouse. From the germline J gene comes the end of the CDR3, since the read stops 1 residue before it. The genes are TRBV14 and TRBJ2-1, with 10 bases that match TRBD2. CDR1 is SGHDT, CDR2 FRDEAV, per germline. This CDR3 region has 15 residues. The V gene end was trimmed by 1 base and the J gene end by 7 bases; junction bases not matched to a gene: 5. This chain's CDR3 is CASSFAGGALAEQFF. CDR3 DNA, as far as it was read: TGTGCCAGCAGTTTCGCTGGGGGGGCGCTGGCTGAGCAGTTC.

For this clone: Genes and germline come from the mouse. The read is 1 residue too short to cover the CDR3 end, so that end is filled in from the germline J gene. The rearrangement joins TRBV13-2 to TRBJ1-4, with 7 bases fitting TRBD1. The V gene end was trimmed by 6 bases and the J gene end by 2 bases; junction bases not matched to a gene: 4. CDR1 is NNHNN and CDR2 is SYGAGS in the germline V gene (reference sequence). The CDR3 has 14 residues. CDR3 region: CASDDRVSNERLFF. The part of the CDR3 DNA that was read is TGTGCCAGCGACGACAGGGTCTCCAACGAAAGATTATTT.

This clone occurred once. All gene names here are mouse names. Sequencing ends 1 residue short of the CDR3 end; the germline J gene provides the rest. The chain uses TRBV29 and TRBJ1-1; tentative D call: TRBD1 (6 bases). Trimming took off 4 bases at V and 3 bases at J, with 9 bases between the two ends. CDR3 length: 13 residues. In germline, CDR1 is MSHET, CDR2 SYDVDS. The chain's CDR3 is CASSSNRDTEVFF. The part of the CDR3 DNA that was read is TGTGCTAGCAGTTCGAACAGGGACACAGAAGTCTTC.

As for this clone: Mouse gene names apply. The read comes to an end 1 residue before the CDR3 does, leaving the germline J gene to fill in the end. The J gene is TRBJ1-1, the V gene TRBV13-1; 9 bases are shared with TRBD1. The V and J ends lost 3 bases and 8 bases, in that order; junction bases with no gene match: 2. This CDR3 comprises 12 residues. Per germline, CDR1 NSHNY and CDR2 SYGAGN. CDR3 sequence: CASSGGTGEVFF. The part of the CDR3 DNA that was read is TGTGCCAGCAGTGGGGGGACAGGGGAAGTCTTC.

This clone has more than one count but fewer than ten. The gene names given are mouse names. The CDR3 goes on 1 residue after the read ends, and that part is filled in from the germline J gene. The V and J genes are TRBV29 and TRBJ2-1, with 9 bases lining up with TRBD1. With V trimmed by 3 bases and J by 7 bases, 4 bases remained unmatched. Germline V CDR1 and CDR2: MSHET, SYDVDS. CDR3 length equals 14 residues. The DNA read from the CDR3 is TGTGCTAGCAGTTTGGGGACAGGGATGGCTGAGCAGTTC. Protein: CASSLGTGMAEQF. The complete CDR3 protein is CASSLGTGMAEQFF.

With respect to this clone: Genes and germline are mouse. The read stops 1 residue short of the end of the CDR3; the missing end is completed from the germline J gene. The rearrangement joins TRBV19 to TRBJ1-1; D not certain. V gave up 4 bases and J gave up 3 bases, with 7 bases separating them. This CDR3 is built from 12 residues. Looked up from germline, CDR1 is FNHDT and CDR2 is SITEND (reference sequence). CDR3 amino acids: CASSRADTEVFF. The DNA read from the CDR3 is TGTGCCAGCAGTCGGGCAGACACAGAAGTCTTC.

About this clone: Genes and germline come from the mouse. The read halts 1 residue ahead of the CDR3 end, with the missing end drawn from the germline J gene. The V call is TRBV31, the J call TRBJ2-1; TRBD2 might be the D (6 bases). Trimming pared 1 base from V and 0 bases from J, leaving 7 bases between. CDR1 and CDR2 (germline): GKSSPN, SITVG. The CDR3 runs 14 residues. The CDR3 loop is CAWSRGVNYAEQFF. CDR3 DNA, as far as it was read: TGTGCCTGGAGTCGGGGGGTTAACTATGCTGAGCAGTTC.

In regard to this clone: The germline and genes are mouse ones. The read gets to within 1 residue of the CDR3 end, and the germline J gene fills in the rest. This chain links TRBV13-3 with TRBJ2-3; D uncertain. Looked up from germline, CDR1 is NNHDY and CDR2 is SYVADS. The CDR3 is 14 residues long. V was trimmed by 4 bases and J by 0 bases, leaving 9 bases between them. The sequenced CDR3 bases are TGTGCCAGCAGTAAGACATCTAGTGCAGAAACGCTGTAT. This codes for CASSKTSSAETLY. The whole CDR3 sequence is CASSKTSSAETLYF.

Details on this clone: The gene names here belong to mouse. The sample has other DNA sequences that encode this CDR3 too. CDR3 bases read: TGTGCCAGCACGGAAATTTCCAACGAAAGATTATTT. Amino acid sequence: CASTEISNERLF. The full CDR3 is CASTEISNERLFF. V is TRBV19 and J is TRBJ1-4; D not resolved. The observed sequence ends 1 residue before the CDR3 terminus, with the missing tail filled in from the germline J gene. CDR3 length: 13 residues. Trimming took off 6 bases at V and 0 bases at J, with 6 bases between the two ends. Germline V lookup: CDR1 FNHDT, CDR2 SITEND (reference sequence).

This clone came up once. The genes and germline here are from mouse. The read is 1 residue too short to cover the CDR3 end, so that end is filled in from the germline J gene. The chain couples TRBV20 to TRBJ1-1; TRBD1 agrees at 8 bases. V was clipped by 3 bases and J by 3 bases; unmatched bases: 0. The germline gives CDR1 GFQATS, CDR2 STVNSAI. The CDR3 contains 12 residues. The covered CDR3 bases are TGTGGTGCTAGACAGGGGGACACAGAAGTCTTC. Translating it yields CGARQGDTEVF. The entire CDR3 protein is CGARQGDTEVFF. The full variable domain, its missing parts supplied by reference TRBV20 and TRBJ1-1, is GALVYQYPRRTICKSGTSMRMECQAVGFQATSVAWYRQSPQKTFELIALSTVNSAIKYEQNFTQEKFPISHPNLSFSSMTVLNAYLEDRGLYLCGARQGDTEVFFGKGTRLTVV.

A few counts support this clone. Gene names and germline refer to mouse. Other DNA sequences in the same sample also yield this CDR3. CDR3 region: CTCSAEYEQYF. The part of the CDR3 DNA that was read is TGCACCTGCAGTGCGGAATATGAACAGTAC. The chain employs TRBV1 and TRBJ2-7; no definite D call. The read ends 1 residue shy of where the CDR3 ends; the end is completed using the germline J gene. Trimming removed 3 bases from V and 4 bases from J, with 4 bases in between. The CDR3 is 11 amino acids. Per germline, CDR1 NSQYPW and CDR2 LRSPGD (reference sequence).

On this clone: Genes and germline come from the mouse. The CDR3 end is not reached by the read, which stops 1 residue before it; the germline J gene fills it in. The J gene is TRBJ2-5, the V gene TRBV31, with D perhaps TRBD1 or TRBD2 (5 bases each). V was trimmed by 3 bases and J by 1 base, leaving 8 bases between them. Germline lookup yields CDR1 GKSSPN and CDR2 SITVG. The CDR3 sequence is 13 residues long. The CDR3 spells CAWRPGDQDTQYF. The sequenced part of the CDR3 DNA is TGTGCCTGGAGGCCGGGGGACCAAGACACCCAGTAC.

This clone was found once. Germline and genes here are mouse. The read comes to an end 1 residue before the CDR3 does, leaving the germline J gene to fill in the end. This chain joins TRBV29 and TRBJ2-4; 13 positions agree with TRBD2. V shed 3 bases and J 0 bases; nucleotides not matched to a gene: 3. The CDR3 totals 17 residues. The germline V gene encodes CDR1 MSHET and CDR2 SYDVDS. The CDR3 bases that were read are TGTGCTAGCAGTTTGGGACTGGGGGGGACTAGTCAAAACACCTTGTAC. This encodes CASSLGLGGTSQNTLY. The entire CDR3 sequence reads CASSLGLGGTSQNTLYF.